This TCR beta chain originates from a study of T cells in Graves' hyperthyroidism and ophthalmopathy (dated by TCRdb to between 2018 and 2020). Background on the whole study: Peripheral blood was collected at initial diagnosis, before any treatment. To identify distinguishing TCR V-J signatures, a discovery cohort of 90 to 100 patients was used, comprising approximately 40 with Graves' ophthalmopathy and approximately 58 with stable Graves' hyperthyroidism. An independent validation cohort of 18 to 20 hyperthyroidism patients and about 15 patients who later progressed to ophthalmopathy tested prospective prediction of ophthalmopathy. The 75 to 100 discovery patients were divided at random into training and test sets in a 7:3 ratio. In several Graves' hyperthyroidism patients, the study also compared T-cell repertoires from thyroid tissue with T-cell repertoires from blood. After blood sampling, hyperthyroidism patients were treated with methimazole at a starting dose of 30 mg daily, and ophthalmopathy patients were treated with high-dose intravenous methylprednisolone. TCR Vbeta CDR3 sequencing of 130 to 150 peripheral blood samples (around 45 ophthalmopathy, 75 to 80 hyperthyroidism and some 17 progressor patients) is reported in the paper.

The study at large found these results: Sample size was not statistically predetermined, and blinding of investigators to group allocation was not performed. Most expanded thyroid clonotypes (frequency above 0.001) were also found in blood, which suggests that blood repertoires may mirror thyroid immune responses. During validation, the model predicted progression to ophthalmopathy a median of about 6.3 months ahead of onset, with roughly 65% sensitivity and 72% to 85% specificity. A 13 V-J signature model separated ophthalmopathy from stable hyperthyroidism, with over 85% sensitivity and just under 84% specificity in cross-validation and 80%/75% in testing.

The TCR beta CDR3 regions were amplified from the RNA transcripts. A first-round RT-PCR of the TCR CDR3 used the HTBI primer set with the Qiagen OneStep RT-PCR kit. The libraries were constructed in a second round of multiplex PCR and then size-selected and purified. Sequencing of the libraries was done on an Illumina HiSeq2000 using paired-end 100 bp reads. The authors' analysis ran thus. Raw data were processed with SOAPnuke, discarding reads with adapters, uncalled bases, mean Phred below 15, or no exact constant-primer or identifier match. COPE v1.2.5 was used to merge high-quality paired reads, and clonotypes were defined as unique nucleotide sequences. Clonotypes were aligned to IMGT TRBV, TRBD and TRBJ reference segments using MiTCR v1.1. The analysis was restricted to V-J combinations with a frequency above 0.0001, which together covered 99% to 99.2% of the repertoires. The TCS score was defined as F50 (clonal expansion) divided by E x V (chaos), with BLOSUM62-based TCRdist calculated between CDR3 peptides within each V-J. Welch's t-statistics and random forest reduced fewer than 550 V-J features to roughly 13, which were used in a naive Bayes classifier (R e1071). The public reads were quality trimmed at Q25 with fastp and then assembled into clones with MiXCR by TCRdb, keeping productive beta chains. Each CDR3 protein appears once, grouped with its most common genes and DNA. TCRdb, not the authors, supplied the V and J calls. The sample records about 600,000 distinct CDR3 sequences, roughly 15% of which are singletons. The top ten clones comprise approximately 12% of the sample.

As regards this clonotype: Its target antigen remains unknown. Within one base of it there is no much larger clone, and no base qualities were kept.

Ophthalmopathy patients had moderately to severely active disease, Clinical Activity Score of at least 3, NOSPECS grade of at least 4, and duration under 3 months. Exclusion was applied to patients with uncontrolled infections, other autoimmune diseases, pregnancy or lactation. Diagnoses were based on clinical symptoms, serum thyroxine and TRAb, thyroid ultrasound and orbital computed tomography. PBMCs were isolated from 8 to 10 ml of fresh peripheral blood by Ficoll-Paque density gradient centrifugation. Total RNA was extracted with Trizol reagent, and quality was checked on an Agilent 2100 Bioanalyzer. Specimen: blood. The sequence was collected from a woman aged 50 to 60 with Graves' ophthalmopathy.

The DNA sequence is TGCGCCAGCAGGCACATACGGGGTGCCTACAATGAGCAGTTCTTC. Translated, it reads CASRHIRGAYNEQFF. The sequence joins TRBV4-1 to TRBJ2-1, and TRBD2 may be the D gene, going by 5 matching bases. The CDR3 numbers 15 residues from cysteine through phenylalanine. Here the CDR3 DNA is all that survives: 45 bases in frame from base 1. The junction shows trimming of 6 bases on V and 2 bases on J, plus 14 bases between the germline ends. CDR1 and CDR2, looked up from the germline V gene, are MGHRA and YSYEKL.